This T cell receptor (beta chain) is drawn from a study of blood T cell repertoires in COVID-19 (dated by TCRdb to about 2020). As for the study more broadly: Samples from collaborators originated in the United States, Italy and Spain and spanned both the acute and convalescent phases of COVID-19. The prospective study material was composed of cDNA or gDNA derived from T cells, B-cell-depleted T cells, or PBMCs. Subjects who had been exposed to COVID-19, were actively infected with it, or had recovered from it provided the deeply sampled blood TCRbeta repertoires that made up the dataset. A freely available public database, intended as a resource for researchers studying the immune response to SARS-CoV-2, is where the repertoires were released. Samples were obtained from the ongoing ImmuneRACE study (first 160 participants) and from 1,254 subjects provided by 6 global collaborators. The sample metadata nearly always contained a de-identified subject ID, COVID-19 status, age in years and sex. Where available, HLA class I and class II types were obtained from metadata supplied by the sample provider rather than from assay-based typing. General findings and caveats noted by the study authors: How much clinical and demographic metadata was included differed by source and by participant, and the metadata was provided uncurated.

On this clone: Its antigen is unknown. Nothing much larger sits one base from this clone, and base qualities are not available. Different DNA sequences within this sample yield the same CDR3.

TCRbeta CDR3 regions were amplified from genomic DNA using the immunoSEQ Assay, a bias-controlled multiplex PCR. Concerning the study's data processing: The number of nucleated cells in each sample was estimated from the amplification of reference gene primers within the assay. To quantify the absolute abundance of each unique TCRbeta CDR3 rearrangement, sequence reads were collapsed and filtered. For each sample, productive Simpson clonality was calculated by taking the square root of Simpson's diversity index across productive rearrangements. This immuneACCESS table, as held by TCRdb, lists in-frame sequences with V and J called but not all clones. Of the missing ones, under half trace to an unresolved V gene in checked studies; the others have no known cause. V and J calls and clone size are those listed in that table; D and trimming were worked out from the DNA. The sample has a few hundred thousand clones on record, less than 90% of them singletons. The top ten hold 2.5% to 3% of the sample.

Participants in the prospective study were enrolled through a virtual design, were aged about 18 to 100 years, and lived in under 25 United States geographic areas. In the prospective study, participants were assigned to cohorts based on the clinical history participants reported in a screening survey and a study questionnaire. Recovered participants in ImmuneRACE Cohort 3 were defined by two consecutive negative NP/OP PCR tests, clearance by a healthcare professional, or resolution of symptoms. Each participant in the prospective study had whole blood, serum and a nasopharyngeal or oropharyngeal swab collected by mobile phlebotomists. Additional blood draws and questionnaires over an approximately 2-month period could optionally be provided by prospective study participants. Blood samples from the prospective study were shipped frozen or at room temperature prior to DNA extraction. V is pared back by 4 bases and J by 1 base, with 7 bases lying between the germline termini. Including the terminal cysteine and phenylalanine, the CDR3 comprises 13 residues. Only the CDR3 DNA stays, 39 bases, in frame from base 1. CDR1 and CDR2 were assigned from the germline V gene (reference sequence) as MNHEY and SMNVEV.

The sample comprised PBMCs or T cells enriched from blood (not recorded which). This sequence originates from a woman aged 25-40 years who had recovered from COVID-19. The receptor chain draws on TRBV27 and TRBJ1-1, and the D gene may be TRBD1, 5 bases matching. At the DNA level, the sequence is TGTGCCAGCAGTTGGGGGGGGAACACTGAAGCTTTCTTT. This encodes CASSWGGNTEAFF.